This T cell receptor (beta chain) comes out of a study of a mutant IDH1 vaccine in newly diagnosed glioma (TCRdb year 2021). With regard to the full study: Vaccination started 4-6 weeks after radiotherapy alone, or was given together with temozolomide cycles in the groups whose treatment included chemotherapy. Of the 32 patients who were treated, 62.5% were male and about 40% were female, and the mean age was about 37 years. Before enrollment, patients had received standard therapy of radiotherapy alone, temozolomide alone, or radiochemotherapy with temozolomide; most received the combination. The week-35 safety follow-up was designated visit V12, and the week-47 end of study was designated visit V13. Peripheral blood samples were drawn at six visits, namely V03 (baseline), V05, V07, V10, V12 and V13. Longitudinal TCRB deep sequencing was performed for fewer than 30 treated patients wherever samples were available for exploratory analyses. The investigation overall reported the following: Selection of PBMC samples for TCRB deep sequencing was based on availability. The authors noted that analyses of patient blood samples could not be reproduced because of sample limitations. Across multiple MHC alleles, vaccine-induced immune responses were seen in more than 80% of patients. No apparent relationship was observed between pseudoprogression and alterations in the top peripheral T cell clonotypes detected by TCRB sequencing.

Sequences SGHNT (CDR1) and YENEEA (CDR2) are obtained from the germline V gene. V drops 4 bases and J drops 0 bases, leaving 5 bases in between. The CDR3 goes from the cysteine to the phenylalanine over 13 residues. The entry retains the CDR3 DNA only, 39 bases that are in frame from base 1. The library was generated by the immunoSEQ multiplex PCR assay. Rearranged TCR beta chain sequences were amplified with the hsTCRB Kit following the manufacturer's protocol. TCRB libraries were sequenced on an Illumina MiSeq. The study's processing was this. The kit vendor's proprietary platform handled demultiplexing, trimming and gene mapping. TCRdb took over this immuneACCESS table, retaining in-frame rearrangements with V and J assigned. Such tables are incomplete; in checked studies, under half of the missing clones stem from an unresolved V gene, and the remainder is unexplained. V and J calls and clone size come straight from that table; D and trimming were deduced from the DNA. This sample comprises 13,000 or so clones, around three quarters of them detected only once. Roughly 4% of the sample goes to the ten largest clones.

Reading the label with the study, this specimen's time point is: week 47, end of study. Each vaccine dose, consisting of 300 ug of a 20-mer mutant IDH1 peptide in Montanide, was administered subcutaneously with topical imiquimod. Patients were given eight vaccinations, in weeks 1, 3, 5, 7, 11, 15, 19 and 23, which matched visits V03 through V10. All donors had newly diagnosed IDH1-mutant astrocytomas of WHO grade 3 or 4 that showed loss of nuclear ATRX. The samples were drawn from NOA16, a multicentre, single-arm, open-label phase I trial in Germany that tested a mutant IDH1 peptide vaccine in humans for the first time. Genomic DNA for TCRB sequencing was extracted from EDTA blood using the DNeasy Blood and Tissue Kit. Note on this clone: This receptor's antigen is unknown. It has no much larger one-base neighbor in the sample; base qualities were not kept.

This sample comprised PBMCs, obtained from a glioma patient whose treatment included an IDH1 peptide vaccine. The sequence links TRBV11-3 to TRBJ2-3, with the D segment identity uncertain. The TCR comes from a woman aged 40 to 50 with glioma. The nucleotide sequence is given as TGTGCCAGCAGCTCACATAGCACAGATACGCAGTATTTT. This codes for CASSSHSTDTQYF.